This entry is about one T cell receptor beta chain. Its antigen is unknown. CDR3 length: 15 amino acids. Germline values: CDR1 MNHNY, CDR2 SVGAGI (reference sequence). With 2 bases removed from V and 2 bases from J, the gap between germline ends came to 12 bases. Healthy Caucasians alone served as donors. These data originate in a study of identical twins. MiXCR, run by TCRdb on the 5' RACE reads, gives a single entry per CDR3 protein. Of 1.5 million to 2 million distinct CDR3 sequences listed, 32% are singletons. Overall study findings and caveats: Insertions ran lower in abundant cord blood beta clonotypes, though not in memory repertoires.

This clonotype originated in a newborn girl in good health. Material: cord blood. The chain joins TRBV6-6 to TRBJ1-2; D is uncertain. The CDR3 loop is CASSYTSDGNYGYTF. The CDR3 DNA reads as TGTGCCAGCAGTTACACTTCGGACGGAAACTATGGCTACACCTTC.